The rows below give T cell receptor beta chains drawn from one sample of a study of blood T cell repertoires in COVID-19. The assay was immunoSEQ multiplex PCR, and TCRdb's table has in-frame clones only and misses some. This table has about 270,000 clones, about nine tenths appearing once. The sample was PBMCs or T cells enriched from blood (not recorded which). The receptor set was obtained from a woman in her forties with acute COVID-19. Both conserved end residues are part of each CDR3. A D gene is named only where the DNA matches it firmly. For some rows the clone size is stated as once, few or many, or as a class when expanded; others skip it.

j_gene	v_gene	abundance	d_gene	CDR3nt	CDR3aa
TRBJ1-1	TRBV19	NA	TRBD1	TGTGCCAGTAGTATTGACAGGGAATGGACCACTGAAGCTTTCTTT	CASSIDREWTTEAFF
TRBJ1-4	TRBV3-1/TRBV3-2	NA	NA	TGTGCCAGCAGCCAAGCGGGAAAACTGTTTTTT	CASSQAGKLFF
TRBJ2-3	TRBV6-2/TRBV6-3	NA	TRBD2	TGTGCCAGCAGCCCGGGACTAGCGGGCACAGATACGCAGTATTTT	CASSPGLAGTDTQYF
TRBJ2-5	TRBV18	NA	NA	TGTGCCAGCTCACCGTCTCAAGAGACCCAGTACTTC	CASSPSQETQYF
TRBJ1-1	TRBV7-9	NA	NA	NA	CASSSRTGVPEAFF
TRBJ2-7	TRBV30	NA	NA	TGTGCCTGGAGTCCCAACTCTCCTGACGAGCAGTACTTC	CAWSPNSPDEQYF
TRBJ1-4	TRBV27	NA	NA	TGTGCCAGCAGTTTCGGGGGACTGAATGAAAAACTGTTTTTT	CASSFGGLNEKLFF
TRBJ2-5	TRBV6-5	NA	NA	TGTGCCAGCAGCCCCGGGATTGGATCTCAAGAGACCCAGTACTTC	CASSPGIGSQETQYF
TRBJ1-1	TRBV6-5	NA	NA	TGTGCCAGCAGTTACTCCCTAGGACAGTACACTGAAGCTTTCTTT	CASSYSLGQYTEAFF
TRBJ2-5	TRBV27	once	NA	TGTGCCAGCAGTTTACGACCCCTTGACTTTGGCAGGGGCGAAGAGACCCAGTACTTC	CASSLRPLDFGRGEETQYF
TRBJ2-6	TRBV28	NA	NA	TGTGCCAGCAGTCTGGACAGCTCTGGGGCCAACGTCCTGACTTTC	CASSLDSSGANVLTF
TRBJ1-1	TRBV29-1	NA	NA	TGCAGCGTGATGAAGGGGGGGCAGAACACTGAAGCTTTCTTT	CSVMKGGQNTEAFF
TRBJ2-1	TRBV18	NA	TRBD2	TGTGCCAGCTCACCAGCGGGGACTAGCGGGAATTTGAATGAGCAGTTCTTC	CASSPAGTSGNLNEQFF
TRBJ2-3	TRBV4-1	once	NA	TGCGCCAGCAGCCAAGAGAGTCATAGCACAGATACGCAGTATTTT	CASSQESHSTDTQYF
TRBJ2-2	TRBV28	NA	TRBD1	TGTGCCAGCAACCGCCCGGGACAGAAAGTCACCGGGGAGCTGTTTTTT	CASNRPGQKVTGELFF
TRBJ2-5	TRBV2	NA	NA	TGTGCCAGCAGTCGCGAGCAAGAGACCCAGTACTTC	CASSREQETQYF
TRBJ1-1	TRBV11-3	NA	NA	TGTGCCAGCAGCTTAGATGGCAGGATGAACACTGAAGCTTTCTTT	CASSLDGRMNTEAFF
TRBJ2-5	TRBV2	once	TRBD2	TGTGCCAGCAGTCGCGCCCGGACTAGCGGGCAAATTGGGGCGTACCAAGAGACCCAGTACTTC	CASSRARTSGQIGAYQETQYF
TRBJ2-1	TRBV7-3	NA	TRBD2	TGTGCCAGCAGCTCGACTAGCCTTAGCTCCTACAATGAGCAGTTCTTC	CASSSTSLSSYNEQFF
TRBJ1-3	TRBV10-3	NA	NA	TGTGCCATCAGTGAACATGAAGGGACAAGAGGAAACACCATATATTTT	CAISEHEGTRGNTIYF
TRBJ1-2	TRBV14	NA	TRBD1	TGTGCCAGCAGGCTACAGGGGGCGCTTGGCTACACCTTC	CASRLQGALGYTF
TRBJ2-2	TRBV6-5	NA	TRBD1	TGTGCCAGCAGTACCGGGACAGCTAACACCGGGGAGCTGTTTTTT	CASSTGTANTGELFF
TRBJ1-1	TRBV9	NA	TRBD1	TGTGCCAGCAGTAGGGTATCCGGGACAGGGAACACTGAAGCTTTCTTT	CASSRVSGTGNTEAFF
TRBJ1-2	TRBV30	few	TRBD1	TGTGCCTGGAGGGATTACAGGGGAAATCACTATGGCTACACCTTC	CAWRDYRGNHYGYTF
TRBJ2-4	TRBV27	NA	NA	TGTGCCAGCAGTTTTCCGGAAAACATTCAGTACTTC	CASSFPENIQYF
TRBJ1-5	TRBV7-8	NA	TRBD1	TGTGCCAGCAGCCGATTATGGGACAGATTCAATCAGCCCCAGCATTTT	CASSRLWDRFNQPQHF
TRBJ1-5	TRBV10-3	few	NA	TGTGCCATCAGTGAGTCGGACTGGGGGCCCCAGCATTTT	CAISESDWGPQHF
TRBJ2-1	TRBV6-4	NA	NA	TGTGCCAGCAGTCCACATATGGGGGGAGAGCAGTTCTTC	CASSPHMGGEQFF